The 14 T cell receptor beta chains in this list originate from one sample, sequenced in a study of OX40 agonist ivuxolimab in advanced cancers. Profiling relied on immunoSEQ multiplex PCR, and the TCRdb table lists in-frame clones only, not all of them. The sample carries about 79,000 clones, approximately 85% recorded once. The source was CD4+ or CD8+ T cells sorted from blood, collected in a trial of the OX40 agonist ivuxolimab. The receptors shown here come from an adult with an advanced solid tumor such as melanoma, head and neck, liver or kidney cancer.

The chain couples TRBV5-8 to TRBJ2-3; unclear D gene. The CDR3 is 13 amino acids. Trimming removed 2 bases from V and 2 bases from J, with 6 bases in between. Looked up from germline, CDR1 is SGHTS and CDR2 is YDEGEE. This CDR3 reads CASSFLNTDTQYF. CDR3 DNA: TGTGCCAGCAGCTTCCTCAACACAGATACGCAGTATTTT.

The rearrangement links TRBV5-4 to TRBJ2-1; 8 bases are a match to TRBD1. CDR1 is SGHNT, CDR2 YYREEE, per germline (reference sequence). This CDR3 is 15 amino acids long. With 4 bases clipped from V and 2 bases from J, the junction kept 5 bases outside the gene matches. The CDR3: CASSLGQAAYNEQFF. The CDR3 nucleotides read TGTGCCAGCAGCCTGGGACAGGCAGCCTACAATGAGCAGTTCTTC.

This chain links TRBV4-1 with TRBJ2-5, with D tentatively TRBD2 (6 bases). Trimming removed 0 bases from V and 6 bases from J, with 20 bases in between. This CDR3 is built from 17 residues. Looked up from germline, CDR1 is MGHRA and CDR2 is YSYEKL. CDR3 bases: TGCGCCAGCAGCCAAGATCAAGGATCGGGACTGTGGCAGACCCAGTACTTC. It yields the protein CASSQDQGSGLWQTQYF.

This chain links TRBV28 with TRBJ1-1; 9 positions agree with TRBD1. Germline values: CDR1 MDHEN, CDR2 SYDVKM. Unmatched junction bases numbered 9, after V lost 4 bases and J lost 3 bases. The CDR3 is 16 amino acids. The CDR3 here is CASSSGGQGRYTEAFF. CDR3 in DNA: TGTGCCAGCAGTTCAGGGGGACAGGGACGATACACTGAAGCTTTCTTT.

The table lists this clone with a few counts. V and J are TRBV28 and TRBJ1-5, with D unclear. There are 12 residues in the CDR3. Germline CDR1 reads MDHEN; CDR2 reads SYDVKM. V lost 7 bases and J 5 bases, leaving 9 bases between the germline ends. CDR3 sequence (DNA): TGTGCCAGCACCGACACTTATCAGCCCCAGCATTTT. This codes for CASTDTYQPQHF. Full variable domain (missing parts from reference TRBV28 and TRBJ1-5): DVKVTQSSRYLVKRTGEKVFLECVQDMDHENMFWYRQDPGLGLRLIYFSYDVKMKEKGDIPEGYSVSREKKERFSLILESASTNQTSMYLCASTDTYQPQHFGDGTRLSIL.

A word on this clone: A much larger clone differs by one base, so this may be a read error. The V gene is TRBV5-4, the J gene TRBJ2-7; D gene unclear. V lost 0 bases, J lost 5 bases, and 6 bases lay in between. The length of the CDR3 is 12 residues. Germline V gene lookup returns CDR1 SGHNT and CDR2 YYREEE (reference sequence). The CDR3 DNA follows: TGTGCCAGCAGCTTGGTCGAGGACGAGCAGTACTTC. It translates to CASSLVEDEQYF.

V gene TRBV28 combines with J gene TRBJ2-7, with 7 bases matching TRBD2. The CDR3 consists of 13 residues. Trimming at V came to 9 bases and at J to 4 bases, leaving 9 bases not matched to a gene. The germline gives CDR1 MDHEN, CDR2 SYDVKM. Here the CDR3 reads CASLVEGGYEQYF. The CDR3 bases are TGTGCCAGTTTGGTCGAGGGAGGGTACGAGCAGTACTTC.

The chain carries TRBV2 and TRBJ2-7, with TRBD1 matching over 9 bases. This CDR3 comprises 17 residues. Losses at the gene ends were 1 base for V and 4 bases for J; bases not matched to a gene: 11. Germline V gives CDR1 SNHLY, CDR2 FYNNEI. CDR3: CASSEEGTGPQGYEQYF. CDR3 in DNA: TGTGCCAGCAGTGAAGAAGGGACAGGGCCCCAAGGATACGAGCAGTACTTC.

V usage is TRBV5-4 and J usage is TRBJ2-6; D is perhaps TRBD2 (7 bases). V was shortened by 5 bases and J by 1 base, with 19 bases between the two germline ends. This CDR3 is 18 amino acids long. Germline CDR1 and CDR2: SGHNT and YYREEE (reference sequence). The DNA of the CDR3 is TGTGCCAGCAGACTCTCCGGGGGGCGCCCATCTGGGGCCAACGTCCTGACTTTC. This codes for CASRLSGGRPSGANVLTF.

On this clone itself: An end of the junction does not agree with germline; a read error may underlie this. The chain links TRBV5-6 to TRBJ2-1, with D possibly being TRBD1 or TRBD2 (5 bases each). Germline CDR1 SGHDT, CDR2 YYEEEE. The CDR3 is made up of 12 amino acids. The CDR3, as DNA: TGTGCCAGCAGCCAGGAGGACGGGGCTCGGGTCTTC. Protein product: CASSQEDGARVF.

The J gene is TRBJ2-7, the V gene TRBV2, with TRBD2 matching 13 bases. Looked up from germline, CDR1 is SNHLY and CDR2 is FYNNEI. The length of the CDR3 is 16 residues. The ends lost 6 bases at V and 2 bases at J; junction bases unmatched: 7. The chain's CDR3 is CASRGSTSGRTYEQYF. CDR3 DNA: TGTGCCAGCAGGGGCTCGACTAGCGGGAGGACCTACGAGCAGTACTTC.

The genes are TRBV10-3 and TRBJ1-1; TRBD1 might be the D (6 bases). CDR3 length: 13 amino acids. V was cut by 6 bases and J by 7 bases, with 15 bases left in between. Germline CDR1 is ENHRY and CDR2 is SYGVKD. Here the CDR3 DNA reads TGTGCCATCAGGGACCGGACAGCTGATGAAGCTTTCTTT. As protein: CAIRDRTADEAFF.

The V gene is TRBV30, the J gene TRBJ2-7; 9 positions agree with TRBD1. The germline V gene encodes CDR1 GTSNPN and CDR2 SVGIG (reference sequence). Germline trimming cut 3 bases from V and 4 bases from J; bases unmatched to any gene: 1. The CDR3 has 12 residues. In DNA form, the CDR3 reads TGTGCCTGGAGCGGGACAGGGTACGAGCAGTACTTC. It specifies CAWSGTGYEQYF.

This chain uses TRBV5-6 with TRBJ1-1, with 7 bases fitting TRBD1. Germline-derived CDR1 and CDR2 are SGHDT and YYEEEE. J gave up 8 bases and V 3 bases, and 13 bases lay outside the gene matches. This CDR3 is 15 amino acids long. The CDR3 spells CASSYTPEGALEAFF. The CDR3, as DNA: TGTGCCAGCAGCTACACCCCTGAGGGGGCGCTGGAAGCTTTCTTT.